This T cell receptor (beta chain) came from a study of T-cell memory formation after mild COVID-19. Study-level information: Largely donor-specific sequence clusters came from a couple of donors.

Sample barcodes and UMIs were carried by the TCR alpha and TCR beta cDNA libraries that 5'RACE generated with constant-segment primers. Each CDR3 protein is one row after TCRdb ran MiXCR on the 5' RACE reads. The table has hundreds of thousands of distinct CDR3 sequences, roughly 15% seen once; the top ten hold more than 20%. This clonotype came up a few times. The antigen is undetermined. General study points: Cross-reactive memory apparently joined, as some responding clones appeared in pre-infection memory.

This CDR3 comprises 14 residues. V was trimmed by 5 bases and J by 5 bases, leaving 13 bases between them. The specimen sequenced was PBMCs or a T cell subset sorted from them (not recorded which). The chain combines TRBV12-3 or TRBV12-4 with TRBJ1-5; D call uncertain. The sequence derives from a young man who had mild COVID-19 (a few samples of this study predate the infection). Cell type and time point are not known. The CDR3 is CASSPIGRDQPQHF. CDR3 DNA: TGTGCCAGCAGTCCGATCGGCCGTGATCAGCCCCAGCATTTT.